Listed below are T cell receptor beta chains from one sample, sequenced in a study of T cell responses to AZD1222 COVID-19 vaccine. Using immunoSEQ multiplex PCR, the repertoire was profiled, and TCRdb retains in-frame clones only, with some absent. This table holds 120,000 to 150,000 clones, 75% to 90% found once. Sample: peripheral blood, taken on day 0 of AZD1222 vaccination. The receptors stem from an adult in good health. CDR3s include the opening cysteine and the closing phenylalanine or tryptophan. Each record gives: V gene, J gene, D gene, clone size, CDR3 protein, CDR3 DNA. A D gene is named only where the DNA matches it firmly. The size entry is marked missing in some rows and otherwise reads once, few, many or a size class.

>TRBV18|TRBJ2-7|-|-
CASSRTNSYEQYF
TGTGCCAGCTCACGTACAAACTCCTACGAGCAGTACTTC
>TRBV6-6|TRBJ1-5|TRBD1|few
CASSYVGTGNQPQHF
TGTGCCAGCAGTTACGTTGGGACAGGCAATCAGCCCCAGCATTTT
>TRBV11-2|TRBJ1-1|-|-
CASSSTTNRFTEAFF
TGTGCCAGCAGCTCGACCACCAACCGATTCACTGAAGCTTTCTTT
>TRBV5-1|TRBJ2-3|TRBD2|-
CASSPGMVGRVADTQYF
TGCGCCAGCAGCCCGGGCATGGTCGGGAGGGTCGCAGATACGCAGTATTTT
>TRBV11-2|TRBJ1-3|-|-
CASSLERGSGNTIYF
TGTGCCAGCAGCTTAGAGAGGGGCTCTGGAAACACCATATATTTT
>TRBV7-9|TRBJ1-2|-|-
CASRGPGDGYTF
TGTGCCAGCAGAGGGCCTGGGGATGGCTACACCTTC
>TRBV7-3|TRBJ2-1|-|-
CASSLMSAGSRNEQFF
TGTGCCAGCAGCTTAATGTCGGCGGGAAGTAGGAATGAGCAGTTCTTC
>TRBV3-1/TRBV3-2|TRBJ1-5|-|-
CASSPAKGNQPQHF
TGTGCCAGCAGCCCCGCTAAGGGCAATCAGCCCCAGCATTTT
>TRBV30|TRBJ2-2|-|-
CAWTGGHGELFF
TGTGCCTGGACGGGGGGACACGGGGAGCTGTTTTTT
>TRBV19|TRBJ2-7|-|-
CASSIYHRAPYEQYF
TGTGCCAGTAGTATTTATCACAGGGCCCCCTACGAGCAGTACTTC
>TRBV3-1/TRBV3-2|TRBJ1-3|TRBD1|few
CASSQTGTNTIYF
TGTGCCAGCAGCCAGACAGGGACAAACACCATATATTTT
>TRBV29-1|TRBJ1-2|TRBD1|-
CSVEADRGVGYGYTF
TGCAGCGTTGAAGCGGACAGGGGCGTCGGCTATGGCTACACCTTC
>TRBV4-1|TRBJ1-1|-|once
CASRSAPGVTEAFF
TGCGCCAGCAGGTCAGCGCCGGGGGTCACTGAAGCTTTCTTT
>TRBV18|TRBJ1-3|-|-
CASSPRGSDSGNTIYF
TGTGCCAGCTCACCCCGGGGAAGTGACTCTGGAAACACCATATATTTT
>TRBV5-4|TRBJ1-1|-|-
CASSLAGLGAFF
TGTGCCAGCAGCTTGGCAGGGCTTGGAGCTTTCTTT
>TRBV5-1|TRBJ2-7|-|-
CASSLAQRTATYEQYF
TGCGCCAGCAGCTTGGCCCAAAGGACAGCCACCTACGAGCAGTACTTC
>TRBV20-1|TRBJ1-3|-|many
CSPYSGNTIYF
TGCAGCCCTTACTCTGGAAACACCATATATTTT
>TRBV11-2|TRBJ1-5|-|-
CASSPTGAGNQPQHF
TGTGCCAGCAGCCCCACAGGTGCGGGCAATCAGCCCCAGCATTTT
>TRBV7-3|TRBJ2-2|-|-
CASSLTGGTGELFF
TGTGCCAGCAGCTTAACAGGAGGCACCGGGGAGCTGTTTTTT
>TRBV14|TRBJ2-5|TRBD2|once
CASSQEGGTSGSRETQYF
TGTGCCAGCAGCCAAGAAGGAGGGACTAGCGGGAGCCGAGAGACCCAGTACTTC
>TRBV12-3/TRBV12-4|TRBJ2-7|-|-
CASSRDSTYEQYF
TGTGCCAGCAGCCGGGACTCAACCTACGAGCAGTACTTC
>TRBV2|TRBJ1-3|-|-
CASNRVLTGNTIYF
TGTGCCAGCAACAGGGTTCTGACTGGAAACACCATATATTTT
>TRBV6-1|TRBJ1-1|TRBD1|few
CASSEVAGGGNTEAFF
TGTGCCAGCAGTGAAGTGGCAGGGGGGGGAAACACTGAAGCTTTCTTT
>TRBV5-4|TRBJ1-2|TRBD1|-
CASRVTRGRNGYTF
TGTGCCAGCAGAGTTACCAGGGGGCGGAATGGCTACACCTTC
>TRBV28|TRBJ1-2|TRBD1|-
CASSLLQEGQGVGYTF
TGTGCCAGCAGTTTACTTCAAGAAGGACAGGGGGTGGGCTACACCTTC
>TRBV18|TRBJ1-4|-|-
CASSAGGNEKLFF
TGTGCCAGCTCCGCAGGCGGTAATGAAAAACTGTTTTTT